This T cell receptor (beta chain) was retrieved from a study of blood T cell repertoires in COVID-19. This CDR3 is 14 amino acids long. Trimming pared 4 bases from V and 8 bases from J, leaving 17 bases between. CDR1 and CDR2 from the germline V gene are LGHNA and YSLEER. Repertoires were generated with immunoSEQ multiplex PCR, while TCRdb's copy carries only in-frame clones and drops some. The data contain about 160,000 clones, around 85% of them seen just once; the ten biggest clones take up 3% to 3.5%. The genes are TRBV4-3 and TRBJ1-2; no clear D gene. The TCR was taken from a human donor with acute or convalescent COVID-19. The donor label of this sample is uncertain. Sequenced sample: peripheral blood. CDR3 loop: CASSLENREGGYTF. The CDR3, as DNA: TGCGCCAGCAGCCTGGAGAATCGGGAAGGCGGCTACACCTTC.